This T cell receptor beta chain appears in the sequencing data of a study of blood T cell repertoires in COVID-19 (dated by TCRdb to the early 2020s). For the study in its entirety: The collaborator samples originated in the United States, Italy and Spain and spanned the acute and convalescent phases of COVID-19. The repertoires were released in a freely available public database intended as a resource for research on the immune response to SARS-CoV-2. The samples were drawn from two sources: the first 160 participants of the ongoing ImmuneRACE study, and 1,000 to 1,500 subjects contributed by 6 global collaborators. The dataset comprised deeply sampled blood TCRbeta repertoires from subjects exposed to, actively infected with, or recovered from COVID-19. Where HLA class I and class II types were available, the types were taken from metadata supplied by the sample provider, not from assay-based typing. The prospective study material was composed of cDNA or gDNA derived from T cells, B-cell-depleted T cells, or PBMCs. Sample metadata almost always included a de-identified subject ID, COVID-19 status, age in years and sex.

About this clone itself: This clone's antigen is unknown. No quality values exist for individual bases; no much larger clone is one base distant.

The immunoSEQ Assay, a bias-controlled multiplex PCR, was used to amplify TCRbeta CDR3 regions from genomic DNA. The authors' pipeline ran thus. Nucleated cell counts per sample were estimated from amplification of reference gene primers within the assay. Sequence reads were collapsed and filtered to measure the absolute abundance of every unique TCRbeta CDR3 rearrangement. For each sample, productive Simpson clonality was calculated by taking the square root of Simpson's diversity index across productive rearrangements. TCRdb limited this immuneACCESS table to in-frame rearrangements with V and J called. A share of clones is missing; checked studies link under half to unresolved V genes, and the rest is unexplained. The DNA was the basis for D and trimming; V, J and clone size are from that table. This sample comprises roughly 100,000 clones, roughly 81% of them detected only once. The top ten constitute over 9.5% of the sample.

Paper-wide results and their limitations: The quantity of clinical and demographic metadata differed by source and by participant and was supplied without curation.

Collaborating institutions collected whole blood in K2EDTA tubes following their own protocols. For TCRbeta analysis, collaborator samples were shipped as frozen whole blood, as isolated PBMCs, or as DNA extracted from either sample type. V loses 0 bases, J loses 5 bases, and the germline ends lie 10 bases apart. From cysteine to phenylalanine, the CDR3 is 14 amino acids long. Of the read, only the CDR3 DNA is kept; its 42 bases are in frame from base 1. The germline V gene yields LGHNA for CDR1 and YSLEER for CDR2. Rearrangement joined TRBV4-3 to TRBJ1-2, with no D gene named confidently. This clonotype originated in a man aged 40-49 years with active or convalescent COVID-19. The sequencing input was peripheral blood. The DNA is TGCGCCAGCAGCCAAGATTATCGGACTTATGGCTACACCTTC. It specifies CASSQDYRTYGYTF.